The present T cell receptor beta chain was sequenced within a study of human T cells and chemical hapten exposure. Time point specified: patch test 1, 2 weeks after DPC sensitization. The treatment: therapeutic diphenylcyclopropenone sensitization with weekly scalp DPC. Total RNA extraction was carried out from unfractionated whole blood. TCRdb called the RACE reads again in MiXCR, with one record for every CDR3 protein. The repertoire holds roughly 50,000 distinct CDR3 sequences, with about 10% as singletons. The V end lost 4 bases, the J end lost 3 bases, and 10 bases lay between the germline ends. Germline values: CDR1 MDHEN, CDR2 SYDVKM. This CDR3 comprises 13 residues.

Sequencing used whole blood, obtained in connection with sensitization to the hapten diphenylcyclopropenone (DPC). J is TRBJ2-7 and V is TRBV28, with TRBD1 as a possible D gene (5 bases). The TCR sequence derives from a woman aged 40 to 50 with alopecia areata. Some clones in this sample may be carry-over from other donors' samples. The CDR3: CASSSTQDYEQYF. CDR3 coding DNA: TGTGCCAGCAGTTCCACACAGGACTACGAGCAGTACTTC.